These 7 T cell receptor beta chains share one sample of origin, sequenced in a study of Tregs in tolerant kidney transplant recipients. TCRdb's copy holds only in-frame clones and misses some; the assay was immunoSEQ multiplex PCR. The sample includes about 100,000 clones, almost 90% of them seen just once. Specimen: CD4+ T cells from blood, collected before the transplant. The receptors shown here come from a human donor who received a combined kidney and bone marrow transplant.

The V call is TRBV5-4, the J call TRBJ2-3; 13 bases are shared with TRBD2. The germline V gene has CDR1 SGHNT and CDR2 YYREEE (reference sequence). The V segment lost 4 bases and the J segment 4 bases; nucleotides outside the gene matches: 9. The CDR3 covers 17 residues. The CDR3: CASSGRTSGSSADTQYF. The CDR3 coding sequence is TGTGCCAGCAGCGGCAGGACTAGCGGGAGTAGCGCAGATACGCAGTATTTT.

V gene TRBV2 combines with J gene TRBJ1-5; 11 bases are shared with TRBD1. This CDR3 region has 16 residues. Trimming removed 7 bases from V and 4 bases from J; junction bases left unmatched: 9. Germline CDR1 reads SNHLY; CDR2 reads FYNNEI. DNA of the CDR3: TGTGCCAGCAAGGGACAGGGGGTTGGTGGGAATCAGCCCCAGCATTTT. It encodes CASKGQGVGGNQPQHF.

The V and J genes are TRBV27 and TRBJ2-7, with 8 bases identical to TRBD1. With V trimmed by 3 bases and J by 3 bases, 7 bases remained unmatched. Per germline, CDR1 MNHEY and CDR2 SMNVEV (reference sequence). This CDR3 has 15 residues. The CDR3 here is CASSFRDRPLYEQYF. CDR3 bases: TGTGCCAGCAGTTTCCGGGACAGGCCCCTCTACGAGCAGTACTTC.

This chain connects TRBV28 to TRBJ1-5; perhaps TRBD1 as D (6 bases). The V gene's germline CDR1 is MDHEN and CDR2 SYDVKM. V was trimmed by 6 bases and J by 4 bases, leaving 19 bases between them. The length of the CDR3 is 16 residues. Here the CDR3 DNA reads TGTGCCAGCAGATCCCCGACGGGAGGGGGTAATCAGCCCCAGCATTTT. This codes for CASRSPTGGGNQPQHF.

The chain employs TRBV5-1 and TRBJ2-2; 8 bases agree with TRBD2. The CDR3 runs to 15 residues. Germline-derived CDR1 and CDR2 are SGHRS and YFSETQ. J gave up 5 bases and V 7 bases, and 10 bases lay outside the gene matches. CDR3 nucleotide sequence: TGCGCCAGCTCCAGGACTAGCAGTTTAACCGGGGAGCTGTTTTTT. Protein: CASSRTSSLTGELFF.

The chain carries TRBV27 and TRBJ2-5; no definite D call. The CDR3 length is 14 residues. From germline, CDR1 is MNHEY and CDR2 SMNVEV (reference sequence). Trimming shortened V by 3 bases and J by 4 bases, and 12 bases separated the two germline ends. The CDR3 is CASSFLNLSETQYF. As DNA, the CDR3 is TGTGCCAGCAGTTTCCTAAATTTATCAGAGACCCAGTACTTC.

The rearrangement joins TRBV6-5 to TRBJ2-7; D not resolved. The CDR3 totals 12 residues. Germline loops: CDR1 MNHEY, CDR2 SVGAGI. V dropped 6 bases and J dropped 5 bases, with 11 bases sitting between them. The CDR3 DNA sequence: TGTGCCAGCAGGCACCCTAGTGACGAGCAGTACTTC. It is translated as CASRHPSDEQYF.